Described below is a single TCR beta chain sequence and its context. Only in-frame clones appear in the TCRdb table, and some are missing; sequencing was by immunoSEQ multiplex PCR. The sample holds over 100,000 clones; less than 95% are singletons and the top ten take 4.4%. This CDR3 is 13 amino acids long. CDR1 is SQVTM and CDR2 is ANQGSEA in the germline V gene. V shed 6 bases and J 7 bases; nucleotides not matched to a gene: 6. This entry comes from a study of control samples from healthy donors and cancer patients. The chain couples TRBV29-1 to TRBJ1-6; TRBD1 agrees at 7 bases. Sequences were obtained from blood. This receptor was taken from a human donor in good health. The donor label of this sample is uncertain. The CDR3 spells CSVSGTANSPLHF. CDR3 bases: TGCAGCGTGTCCGGGACAGCAAATTCACCCCTCCACTTT.